This entry concerns a single TCR beta chain. The antigen it binds to is not known. No base-level quality is on record; no much larger clone is a single base apart. Relative to germline, V is missing 4 bases and J is missing 7 bases, with 2 bases of the junction outside any gene match. The CDR3 spans 14 residues, from the cysteine through the phenylalanine. Only the CDR3 part of the read is kept: 42 bases, read in frame from the first base. CDR1 and CDR2, per the germline V gene, are LGHNT and FRNRAP. This sample is part of a study of Ad26.COV2.S vaccination and SARS-CoV-2 variants (dated by TCRdb to the early 2020s). About the study as a whole: Donors in the vaccine arm were drawn from COV1001, a phase I-IIa trial of Ad26.COV2.S in healthy adults that was multicentre, randomized, double-blind and placebo-controlled. Ad26.COV2.S was given intramuscularly at 5x10^10 or 1x10^11 viral particles, as a single shot or as two shots 56 days apart. Sequencing of the TCRbeta repertoire served to evaluate the specificity and breadth of SARS-CoV-2-reactive T cell receptors following Ad26.COV2.S vaccination. The TCR-sequenced set comprised around 30 samples: around 20 Ad26.COV2.S vaccine recipients, 5 placebo recipients and 8 SARS-CoV-2 convalescent individuals. Participants in the trial were split at random into five groups of five each, receiving low-dose or high-dose Ad26.COV2.S once or twice, or else placebo on both occasions. Blinding of investigators to trial group allocation was maintained during experiments and outcome assessment. Study-wide findings and limitations: Substantial breadth of spike-specific CD8+ and CD4+ T cell responses was reported after vaccination. Comparable non-spike TCR breadth was observed between vaccine and placebo recipients, consistent with only spike being contained in the vaccine. Spike-specific TCR breadth was higher in Ad26.COV2.S recipients than in placebo recipients (P = 0.0014). It was noted by the authors that total T cell responses may have been underestimated by the TCR breadth and depth analyses. The study lacked the statistical power to compare responses across vaccine doses or regimens.

The immunoSEQ Assay was used to sequence TCRbeta CDR3 regions. After extraction, genomic DNA underwent amplification by bias-controlled multiplex PCR, followed by high-throughput sequencing. Regarding the original processing steps: To quantify the absolute abundance of every unique TCRbeta CDR3 region, sequences were collapsed and filtered. T cell fraction was estimated by normalizing TCRbeta template counts to usable DNA, with usable DNA measured through amplification of reference genes found in all nucleated cells. Repertoire TCRs were annotated as SARS-CoV-2-specific by exact matching of V gene, CDR3 amino acid sequence and J gene to a known reactive TCR set. The reference SARS-CoV-2 TCR set came from MIRA and was filtered for enrichment in COVID-19-positive ImmuneCODE repertoires, removing public or cross-reactive TCRs. Using the MIRA antigens, annotated TCRs were further analysed by specific ORF or by position within an ORF. Breadth was defined as annotated unique rearrangements over total unique productive rearrangements; depth was the summed frequency of those rearrangements. TCR breadth was compared between groups using two-sided Wilcoxon rank-sum tests. Sourced from immuneACCESS, this table was stored by TCRdb with only in-frame sequences that have V and J called. A share of the clones is absent; for the studies checked, an unresolved V gene accounts for under half, and the remainder has no known explanation. D and trimming come from the DNA, and the V and J calls and clone size come from that table. The sample table records 300,000 to 450,000 clones; 70% to 90% of these occur just once. The top ten hold 3% to 4% of the sample.

Read against the paper, the sample's treatment or condition label means: approximately 18 received Ad26.COV2.S at low or high dose, single or two shots; about 5 received placebo; per-sample allocation not given. For vaccine and placebo recipients, repertoires were sequenced using samples collected on day 63 after the first injection. In Cohort 1b, 25 to 30 adults aged 18-55 years were enrolled at a single site in Boston, USA, between 29 July and 7 August 2020. As a vaccine, Ad26.COV2.S was a replication-incompetent adenovirus type 26 vector that expressed a prefusion-stabilized SARS-CoV-2 spike protein derived from the original Wuhan strain.

The rearranged chain carries TRBV12-5 and TRBJ2-3; TRBD2 lines up with 13 middle nucleotides. This TCR was sampled from a person between 18 and 65 years old who received the Ad26.COV2.S COVID-19 vaccine or a placebo. The sequencing here drew on peripheral blood, taken in a trial of Ad26.COV2.S vaccine versus placebo. The nucleotide sequence reads as follows: TGTGCTAGTGGTTGGACTAGCGGGGGTAATACGCAGTATTTT. Its translation reads: CASGWTSGGNTQYF. The CDR3, completed at both ends by the reference TRBV12-5 and TRBJ2-3 genes, gives the full variable domain DARVTQTPRHKVTEMGQEVTMRCQPILGHNTVFWYRQTMMQGLELLAYFRNRAPLDDSGMPKDRFSAEMPDATLATLKIQPSEPRDSAVYFCASGWTSGGNTQYFGPGTRLTVL.